The present TCR beta chain was sequenced within a study of post-analysis software for immune sequencing data. The TCR beta cDNA libraries carried unique molecular identifiers. Each sample of about 1 to 10 million input T cells yielded around 500,000 cDNA molecules, so each molecule approximated one T cell. One entry per CDR3 protein, called by TCRdb with MiXCR from the PCR reads. The sample comprises about 430,000 distinct CDR3 sequences, about 40% of which are singletons, and 7.6% rests with the top ten. General study findings and limits: Co-batched samples clustered tightly together by F measure. Significantly lower normalized Chao1 diversity was seen in multiple sclerosis patients than in controls.

On this clonotype itself: What it recognizes is unknown. A junction end diverges from the germline sequence, so it may reflect a read error.

Material for sequencing was blood. This TCR came from a girl aged 2-10 years with multiple sclerosis.

The CDR3, as DNA: TGTGCCCGCAGTCCCACAGGGGGACATCAGCCCCAGCATTTT. Its protein product is CARSPTGGHQPQHF. The chain recombines TRBV12-3 or TRBV12-4 with TRBJ1-5; 8 nucleotides line up with TRBD1. The CDR3 contains 14 residues.